This T cell receptor beta chain was identified during a study of T cells in Graves' hyperthyroidism and ophthalmopathy. Study information: Initial diagnosis, before any treatment, was when peripheral blood was collected.

Authors of the study amplified TCR beta CDR3 regions from RNA transcripts. TCR CDR3 regions were first amplified by RT-PCR with HTBI primers. TCRdb fed the multiplex PCR reads into MiXCR, producing one record per CDR3 protein. The sample gives roughly 530,000 distinct CDR3 sequences, 17% of which show up once; roughly 15% is in the top ten. Study-wide findings and caveats: Most thyroid-expanded clonotypes above 0.001 were also found in blood. Model output signaled ophthalmopathy a median 6.5 months ahead of onset.

J was trimmed by 5 bases and V by 6 bases; bases with no gene match: 1. The CDR3 is made up of 14 amino acids. This clonotype appeared a few times. Its antigen is not known. In making diagnoses, clinical symptoms, serum thyroxine and TRAb, thyroid ultrasound and orbital computed tomography were all used. The gene calls are TRBV12-3 or TRBV12-4 and TRBJ1-6; 10 nucleotides agree with TRBD1. Specimen: blood. The receptor's source is a woman younger than 35 with Graves' ophthalmopathy. The CDR3 reads CASRTGGHNSPLHF. The CDR3 DNA is TGTGCCAGCAGGACAGGGGGCCATAATTCACCCCTCCACTTT.